This T cell receptor (beta chain) came from a study of tumor-infiltrating lymphocytes in oesophageal squamous cell carcinoma. This clonotype was detected ten times or more. Via MiXCR, TCRdb re-called the PCR reads, giving one row per CDR3 protein. The data show roughly 6,800 distinct CDR3 sequences, approximately 14% seen once. Sequenced: esophageal tumor tissue. This TCR derives from a male donor with esophageal squamous cell carcinoma.

CDR3 nucleotide sequence: TGTGCCAGCAGTTTAGATTTGCCCCCCCAGGTCGACACTGAAGCTTTCTTT. It encodes CASSLDLPPQVDTEAFF. The chain uses TRBV12-3 or TRBV12-4 and TRBJ1-1; D gene uncertain. V was pared by 1 base and J by 3 bases, with 18 bases between. This CDR3 contains 17 residues.